These 10 T cell receptor beta chains came from one sample sequenced in a study of cytomegalovirus exposure and HLA in healthy donors. The PCR had 60 Vbeta and 13 Jbeta primers. TCRdb's table, derived via immunoSEQ multiplex PCR, lists solely in-frame clones and lacks some. The data contain some 96,000 clones, roughly 80% of them seen just once; the ten biggest clones take up roughly 2%. The sample was PBMCs. The receptor source for this set is a man aged 35 to 55 in good health and CMV-seronegative.

The J gene is TRBJ2-1, the V gene TRBV2; 7 nucleotides agree with TRBD1. Trimming took 4 bases from V and 8 from J; bases not matched to a gene: 11. Germline V lookup: CDR1 SNHLY, CDR2 FYNNEI. CDR3 length: 15 residues. CDR3 residues: CASSALKQGWDEQFF. The CDR3 DNA reads as TGTGCCAGCAGTGCCCTAAAACAGGGGTGGGATGAGCAGTTCTTC.

The chain combines TRBV14 with TRBJ2-1; 12 bases match TRBD1. CDR3 length equals 13 residues. V lost 2 bases, J lost 15 bases, and 5 bases stayed unmatched. The germline gives CDR1 SGHDN, CDR2 FVKESK. The CDR3 sequence is CASSQQGQGARFF. CDR3 nucleotides: TGTGCCAGCAGCCAACAGGGACAGGGGGCGAGGTTCTTC.

The gene calls are TRBV9 and TRBJ2-2; 8 bases fit TRBD2. Trimming at V came to 4 bases and at J to 3 bases, leaving 5 bases not matched to a gene. The CDR3 is 15 amino acids. Germline lookup yields CDR1 SGDLS and CDR2 YYNGEE. CDR3 loop: CASSKTSEYTGELFF. Written as DNA, the CDR3 is TGTGCCAGCAGCAAGACTAGCGAATACACCGGGGAGCTGTTTTTT.

This clone was detected only a few times. J is TRBJ2-3 and V is TRBV7-2; D is undetermined. This CDR3 spans 13 amino acids. V was cut by 1 base and J by 9 bases, with 11 bases left in between. Germline CDR1 SGHTA, CDR2 FQGNSA. This CDR3 reads CASSLEPAATQYF. CDR3 DNA: TGTGCCAGCAGCTTAGAACCGGCGGCCACGCAGTATTTT.

The chain couples TRBV4-1 to TRBJ1-6; tentatively, D is TRBD1 (6 bases). V was trimmed by 0 bases and J by 9 bases, leaving 21 bases between them. This CDR3 has 18 residues. CDR1 and CDR2 (germline): MGHRA, YSYEKL. Here the CDR3 reads CASSQDSTWARGSSPLHF. The CDR3 bases are TGCGCCAGCAGCCAAGATAGCACGTGGGCCAGGGGCTCTTCACCCCTCCACTTT.

This clone was recorded a few times. CDR3 DNA sequence: TGTGCCAGCAGTGACAACAGGGGCGGGTCGTCTGAAGCTTTCTTT. Its protein product is CASSDNRGGSSEAFF. The chain links TRBV6-1 to TRBJ1-1; 7 nucleotides align to TRBD1. CDR1 and CDR2 from the germline V gene are MNHNS and SASEGT. This CDR3 comprises 15 residues. Trimming removed 3 bases from V and 6 bases from J; junction bases left unmatched: 10.

The chain links TRBV6-5 to TRBJ1-3; 7 nucleotides line up with TRBD1. The tail of the sequence fits TRBJ2-2 better, so the J call may be wrong. CDR3 size: 16 residues. Germline V gene sequence: CDR1 MNHEY, CDR2 SVGAGI. CDR3 in amino acids: CASSYSRQGSTGELFF. In nucleotides, the CDR3 is TGTGCCAGCAGTTACTCGCGACAGGGATCCACCGGGGAGCTGTTTTTT.

The rearrangement joins TRBV27 to TRBJ1-5; D possibly corresponds to TRBD1 (6 bases). Germline CDR1 reads MNHEY; CDR2 reads SMNVEV (reference sequence). There are 15 residues in the CDR3. Trimming stripped 2 bases from V and 4 bases from J, with 12 bases between. The CDR3 spells CASSLRGAGNQPQHF. DNA for the CDR3: TGTGCCAGCAGTTTACGGGGGGCAGGGAATCAGCCCCAGCATTTT.

This chain uses TRBV28 with TRBJ1-5; a possible D gene is TRBD1 (5 bases). The V end was cut by 1 base, the J end by 0 bases, with 13 bases between. The CDR3 sequence is 17 residues long. CDR1 is MDHEN, CDR2 SYDVKM, per germline. As DNA, the CDR3 is TGTGCCAGCAGTTTATTCCGACAGCTTAATAGCAATCAGCCCCAGCATTTT. Its translation is CASSLFRQLNSNQPQHF.

On this clone: This specimen includes other DNA sequences encoding the same CDR3. The chain employs TRBV5-1 and TRBJ1-1; no definite D call. The CDR3 runs 15 residues. The germline V and J ends were trimmed by 5 bases and 1 base, with 15 bases remaining between them. Germline CDR1 and CDR2: SGHRS and YFSETQ. This CDR3 reads CASRTLGGPNTEAFF. Here the CDR3 DNA reads TGCGCCAGCAGGACTCTGGGAGGACCGAACACTGAAGCTTTCTTT.